This TCR beta chain emerged from a study of shared clonotypes between healthy human individuals. On this clone itself: A read error may produce the germline difference seen at one junction end.

Looked up from germline, CDR1 is SSHAT and CDR2 is FNYEAQ (reference sequence). This CDR3 has 15 amino acids. The method was immunoSEQ multiplex PCR; TCRdb's version includes in-frame clones alone and lacks a portion of them. The repertoire has over a million clones, 98% of them found once; the top ten carry roughly 0.35%. The specimen was naive CD4+ T cells sorted from blood. Subset described: CD45RA+ positively selected. This TCR derives from a man younger than 40 in good health. The chain carries TRBV7-7 and TRBJ1-3; D not resolved. CDR3 protein: CASSLRETPGNTIYF. The CDR3 region has the DNA TGTGCTAGCAGCTTAAGAGAGACGCCTGGAAACACCATATATTTT.